Shown below are 18 T cell receptor beta chains from a single sample sequenced in a study of T cell repertoires in cytomegalovirus infection. MiXCR, applied by TCRdb to the reads, yields one record per CDR3 protein. The table has some 940,000 distinct CDR3 sequences, 31% seen once. These receptors have no identified antigens. Sample: cultured CD8+ T cells from PBMCs, taken from culture after CMV antigen stimulation. The receptors stem from a human donor in good health (CMV status not recorded). Some clones in this sample may be carry-over from other donors' samples.

V is TRBV5-4 and J is TRBJ2-1, with 8 bases matching TRBD1. Germline trimming cut 4 bases from V and 4 bases from J; bases unmatched to any gene: 10. CDR3 length: 16 amino acids. CDR1 and CDR2 (germline): SGHNT, YYREEE (reference sequence). CDR3 protein: CASSPGQGAEYNEQFF. In DNA form, the CDR3 reads TGTGCCAGCAGCCCTGGACAGGGAGCGGAATACAATGAGCAGTTCTTC.

V usage is TRBV20-1 and J usage is TRBJ2-1; 13 bases fit TRBD2. Germline lookup yields CDR1 DFQATT and CDR2 SNEGSKA (reference sequence). The trim removed 2 bases at V and 8 bases at J, leaving 12 bases unmatched. CDR3 length: 17 amino acids. The CDR3, as DNA: TGCAGTGCTAGATGGTCCCTACTAGCGGGGGGGATCGATGAGCAGTTCTTC. Amino acids: CSARWSLLAGGIDEQFF.

This clonotype was counted a few times. The J gene is TRBJ1-2, the V gene TRBV7-9; a possible D gene is TRBD1 (5 bases). CDR3 size: 13 residues. Germline CDR1 SEHNR, CDR2 FQNEAQ (reference sequence). V lost 8 bases, J lost 4 bases, and 14 bases lay in between. For the CDR3, the DNA is TGTGCCAGCTCCGATGTGGGGGGCTATGGCTACACCTTC. Protein product: CASSDVGGYGYTF.

J is TRBJ2-7 and V is TRBV7-9, with TRBD2 identical over 14 bases. CDR1 and CDR2 (germline): SEHNR, FQNEAQ (reference sequence). The J segment lost 1 base and the V segment lost 4 bases, leaving 9 bases of the junction unmatched. CDR3 length: 18 residues. The DNA for the CDR3 is TGTGCCAGCAGCTCAACCGGGACTAGCGGGGGAATTTCCTACGAGCAGTACTTC. This translates into CASSSTGTSGGISYEQYF.

This clonotype was recorded many times. CDR3 residues: CASSLPGGHQPQHF. As DNA, the CDR3 is TGTGCCAGCAGTTTACCAGGGGGCCATCAGCCCCAGCATTTT. The chain links TRBV28 to TRBJ1-5; TRBD1 aligns across 8 bases. The CDR3 spans 14 residues. Germline V gene sequence: CDR1 MDHEN, CDR2 SYDVKM. With 2 bases clipped from V and 5 bases from J, the junction kept 2 bases outside the gene matches.

The chain is built from TRBV27 and TRBJ2-1, with a possible D match to TRBD1 (6 bases). Trimming took off 1 base at V and 4 bases at J, with 17 bases between the two ends. The CDR3 has 17 amino acids. Germline CDR1 is MNHEY and CDR2 is SMNVEV (reference sequence). CDR3 sequence: CASSLLGGQVLYNEQFF. CDR3 nucleotides: TGTGCCAGCAGTTTATTAGGGGGACAAGTTTTGTACAATGAGCAGTTCTTC.

This sequence joins TRBV20-1 and TRBJ1-2; 8 nucleotides line up with TRBD1. CDR3 length equals 18 residues. Germline CDR1 and CDR2: DFQATT and SNEGSKA (reference sequence). Trimming took 8 bases from V and 1 from J; bases not matched to a gene: 21. The CDR3 loop reads CSQGKPGGASLDNYGYTF. The DNA for the CDR3 is TGCAGTCAAGGGAAACCAGGGGGCGCGTCCCTTGATAACTATGGCTACACCTTC.

J is TRBJ2-3 and V is TRBV29-1, with D perhaps matching TRBD1 or TRBD2 (6 bases each). Trimming took off 7 bases at V and 9 bases at J, with 20 bases between the two ends. Germline lookup yields CDR1 SQVTM and CDR2 ANQGSEA. CDR3 length: 13 amino acids. The CDR3 is CSAGGTSFITQYF. In DNA, the CDR3 is TGCAGCGCCGGAGGGACATCATTCATCACGCAGTATTTT.

This clonotype was detected many times. V usage is TRBV7-6 and J usage is TRBJ2-3; perhaps TRBD2 as D (5 bases). The CDR3 runs 17 residues. Germline assignment: CDR1 SGHVS and CDR2 FNYEAQ. V lost 5 bases and J lost 0, with 18 bases in between. In DNA, the CDR3 is TGTGCCAGCAGCACCAGAGGTCCCCGACTAAGCACAGATACGCAGTATTTT. This translates into CASSTRGPRLSTDTQYF.

The chain is built from TRBV7-8 and TRBJ1-1; D is unclear. The CDR3 totals 15 residues. Trimming took off 1 base at V and 3 bases at J, with 12 bases between the two ends. Germline loops: CDR1 SGHVS, CDR2 FQNEAQ. The CDR3 DNA reads as TGTGCCAGCAGCTTAGGTGCGGGAAGTTACACTGAAGCTTTCTTT. It codes for CASSLGAGSYTEAFF. Full variable domain (rest looked up from reference TRBV7-8 and TRBJ1-1): GAGVSQSPRYKVAKRGQDVALRCDPISGHVSLFWYQQALGQGPEFLTYFQNEAQLDKSGLPSDRFFAERPEGSVSTLKIQRTQQEDSAVYLCASSLGAGSYTEAFFGQGTRLTVV.

This clonotype was seen more than once but under ten times. The chain links TRBV27 to TRBJ2-2, with 8 bases matching TRBD1. This CDR3 region has 14 residues. Germline trimming cut 7 bases from V and 7 bases from J; bases unmatched to any gene: 8. Germline V gene lookup returns CDR1 MNHEY and CDR2 SMNVEV (reference sequence). The chain's CDR3 is CASTILTGVGELFF. The CDR3 region has the DNA TGTGCCAGCACCATACTGACAGGGGTCGGGGAGCTGTTTTTT.

This clonotype was counted only a few times. The rearrangement joins TRBV6-2 or TRBV6-3 to TRBJ2-7, with D perhaps assigned TRBD1 or TRBD2 (5 bases each). The CDR3 totals 14 residues. The V end was cut by 4 bases, the J end by 2 bases, with 12 bases between. Germline values: CDR1 MNHEY, CDR2 SVGEGT. CDR3 bases: TGTGCCAGCAGTTCCCCGGGACGGACCTACGAGCAGTACGTC. Its translation: CASSSPGRTYEQYV.

The chain has TRBV9 and TRBJ1-2, with D tentatively TRBD1 (6 bases). With 3 bases removed from V and 11 bases from J, the gap between germline ends came to 8 bases. CDR3 length: 10 amino acids. Germline CDR1 and CDR2: SGDLS and YYNGEE. The CDR3 DNA sequence: TGTGCCAGCAGCGGCGGGACATACACCTTC. Protein: CASSGGTYTF.

The chain uses TRBV18 and TRBJ1-5; D unresolved. The CDR3 consists of 14 residues. Trimming took 0 bases from V and 10 from J, leaving 13 bases between them. From germline, CDR1 is KGHSH and CDR2 LQKENI. DNA of the CDR3: TGTGCCAGCTCACCACCGCACACGCTGTTCCCCCAGCATTTT. Translation: CASSPPHTLFPQHF. Using reference TRBV18 and TRBJ1-5 for the parts outside the CDR3, the full variable domain is NAGVMQNPRHLVRRRGQEARLRCSPMKGHSHVYWYRQLPEEGLKFMVYLQKENIIDESGMPKERFSAEFPKEGPSILRIQQVVRGDSAAYFCASSPPHTLFPQHFGDGTRLSIL.

The CDR3 bases are TGCGCCAGCAGCCAAGATGGGGGCTATAATGAAAAACTGTTTTTT. The encoded protein is CASSQDGGYNEKLFF. The rearrangement links TRBV4-1 to TRBJ1-4; D may be TRBD1 (6 bases). CDR1 MGHRA and CDR2 YSYEKL come from the germline V gene. The CDR3 contains 15 residues. The V end lost 0 bases, the J end lost 4 bases, and 9 bases lay between the germline ends.

This chain joins TRBV24-1 and TRBJ2-2, with 7 bases identical to TRBD1. J gave up 5 bases and V 4 bases, and 6 bases lay outside the gene matches. CDR3 size: 15 residues. The germline gives CDR1 KGHDR, CDR2 SFDVKD. CDR3 in DNA: TGTGCCACCAGTGACACGGGACAGCCGACCGGGGAGCTGTTTTTT. Translation gives CATSDTGQPTGELFF.

This clonotype was counted only a few times. This chain connects TRBV2 to TRBJ2-5; TRBD1 might be the D (6 bases). V lost 2 bases and J lost 3, with 10 bases in between. The germline V gene has CDR1 SNHLY and CDR2 FYNNEI. This CDR3 comprises 14 residues. The CDR3 loop is CASSEYQGKETQYF. CDR3 bases: TGTGCCAGCAGTGAATACCAGGGGAAAGAGACCCAGTACTTC.

This clonotype was observed a single time. The chain employs TRBV27 and TRBJ2-5; 15 bases line up with TRBD2. Germline values: CDR1 MNHEY, CDR2 SMNVEV (reference sequence). With 7 bases clipped from V and 5 bases from J, the junction kept 2 bases outside the gene matches. The CDR3 totals 14 residues. DNA of the CDR3: TGTGCCAGCATCGGGACTAGCGGGGGGGAGACCCAGTACTTC. Translated, it gives CASIGTSGGETQYF.